This record covers a single T cell receptor beta chain. Antigen unknown. The CDR3 spans 18 residues. The V gene lost 3 bases and the J gene lost 0 bases, with 18 bases spanning the gap. CDR1 and CDR2 from the germline V gene are MNHEY and SMNVEV (reference sequence). Autoimmune disease history or systemic immunosuppression excluded patients. This entry belongs to a study of OX40 agonist ivuxolimab in advanced cancers. Study results and limitations: The authors did not determine the antigen specificity of the expanded peripheral T cells. Expanded clones were, on average, more numerous among CD8+ T cells than CD4+.

Profiling relied on immunoSEQ multiplex PCR, and the TCRdb table lists in-frame clones only, not all of them. The sample has tens of thousands of clones, 75% to 90% seen once. This sequence joins TRBV27 and TRBJ2-1; D is undetermined. The sequenced sample was CD4+ or CD8+ T cells sorted from blood, obtained in a trial of the OX40 agonist ivuxolimab. This receptor was taken from an adult with an advanced solid tumor such as melanoma, head and neck, liver or kidney cancer. The DNA for the CDR3 is TGTGCCAGCAGTTTTTTGGGGTTAGACGGTGACTCCTACAATGAGCAGTTCTTC. Translating it yields CASSFLGLDGDSYNEQFF.